These 4 T cell receptor beta chains share one sample of origin, sequenced in a study of T cells in localized non-small cell lung cancer. Clones were sequenced by immunoSEQ multiplex PCR, and TCRdb holds only the in-frame ones, with some missing. The table has about 28,000 clones, more than 65% seen once; the top ten hold over 4.5%. The sample here was peripheral blood mononuclear cells, taken before any cancer treatment. The receptors shown here come from a man between 40 and 75 years old with stage III lung adenocarcinoma.

The DNA of the CDR3 is TGCAGTGCCGGTCAGGATCAGTACTTC. It yields the protein CSAGQDQYF. The rearrangement uses TRBV20-1 and TRBJ2-7; D remains ambiguous. V was clipped by 6 bases and J by 10 bases, with 10 bases between them. CDR3 length: 9 residues. Germline V gene lookup returns CDR1 DFQATT and CDR2 SNEGSKA (reference sequence).

The V and J genes are TRBV15 and TRBJ2-3, with 11 bases lining up with TRBD2. The length of the CDR3 is 18 residues. CDR1 LNHNV and CDR2 YYDKDF come from the germline V gene (reference sequence). V lost 1 base to trimming and J lost 3 bases; unmatched junction nucleotides: 9. This CDR3 is CATSRGGRRLAGTDTQYF. The CDR3 DNA reads TGTGCCACCAGCAGAGGAGGGAGGAGACTAGCGGGAACAGATACGCAGTATTTT.

This clone was observed a handful of times. V is TRBV6-4 and J is TRBJ2-1; 15 bases are shared with TRBD2. CDR3 length: 15 amino acids. Germline trimming cut 4 bases from V and 6 bases from J; bases unmatched to any gene: 1. The germline gives CDR1 MRHNA, CDR2 SNTAGT. The CDR3 spells CASSGTSGGANEQFF. The CDR3, as DNA: TGTGCCAGCAGTGGGACTAGCGGGGGGGCCAATGAGCAGTTCTTC.

The chain combines TRBV6-5 with TRBJ2-7, with D possibly being TRBD1 (6 bases). Germline lookup yields CDR1 MNHEY and CDR2 SVGAGI. There are 15 residues in the CDR3. Trimming shortened V by 2 bases and J by 3 bases, and 14 bases separated the two germline ends. CDR3 nucleotides: TGTGCCAGCAGTTACGGCAGGGGCTCGATCTACGAGCAGTACTTC. Protein sequence: CASSYGRGSIYEQYF.